Listed here is a single T cell receptor beta chain. The data are from a study of blood T cell repertoires in COVID-19. The overall study: The origin of the acute and convalescent COVID-19 samples was the United States, Italy and Spain. Nucleic acid was either cDNA or gDNA, and it came from T cells, B-cell-depleted T cells, or PBMCs.

How the authors handled the data: Reference gene primer amplification gave nucleated cell count estimates. Libraries were prepared by immunoSEQ multiplex PCR; TCRdb keeps only in-frame clonotypes and omits some of them. That table gives V, J and clone size, and the DNA gave D and trimming. The profile covers around 41,000 clones, with roughly four fifths appearing a single time and just under 45% taken by the ten largest. The germline gives CDR1 LGHNA, CDR2 YNFKEQ. The CDR3 loop spans 17 amino acids. Germline trimming cut 3 bases from V and 7 bases from J; bases unmatched to any gene: 6. This rearrangement joins TRBV4-2 to TRBJ2-1; 16 bases align to TRBD2. This receptor was obtained from a woman aged 80 or over with acute or convalescent COVID-19. Material: peripheral blood. This CDR3 is CASSHGTSGGADNEQFF. The CDR3 region has the DNA TGTGCCAGCAGCCATGGGACTAGCGGGGGGGCCGATAATGAGCAGTTCTTC.